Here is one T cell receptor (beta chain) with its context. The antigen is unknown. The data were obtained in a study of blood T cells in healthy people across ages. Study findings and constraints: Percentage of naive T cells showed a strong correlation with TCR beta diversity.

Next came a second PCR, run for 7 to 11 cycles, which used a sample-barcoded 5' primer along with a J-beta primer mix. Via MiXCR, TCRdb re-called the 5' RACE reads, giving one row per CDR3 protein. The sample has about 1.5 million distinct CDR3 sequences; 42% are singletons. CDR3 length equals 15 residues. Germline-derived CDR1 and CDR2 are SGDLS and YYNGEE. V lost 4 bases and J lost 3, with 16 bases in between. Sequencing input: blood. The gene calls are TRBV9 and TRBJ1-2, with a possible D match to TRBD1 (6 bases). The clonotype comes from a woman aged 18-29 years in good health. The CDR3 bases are TGTGCCAGCAGCCCTATGGGGGGCGGTGACTATGGCTACACCTTC. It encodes CASSPMGGGDYGYTF.